This T cell receptor (beta chain) was recovered during a study of CD8+ T cells in alopecia areata. Reverse transcribed after extraction, RNA yielded cDNA as the sequencing template. Sequencing used immunoSEQ multiplex PCR; TCRdb keeps in-frame clones, though not all of them. The repertoire holds about 110,000 clones, with about 50% as singletons. Germline CDR1 and CDR2: SEHNR and FQNEAQ (reference sequence). V was pared by 3 bases and J by 5 bases, with 4 bases of the junction left unmatched. CDR3 length: 14 amino acids. The sequencing input was NKG2D-low CD8+ T cells sorted from blood. The chain recombines TRBV7-9 with TRBJ2-5, with 9 nucleotides matching TRBD1. This clonotype was sampled from a human donor with alopecia areata. CDR3 protein: CASSFPGQGETQYF. CDR3 in DNA: TGTGCCAGCAGCTTTCCCGGACAGGGGGAGACCCAGTACTTC.